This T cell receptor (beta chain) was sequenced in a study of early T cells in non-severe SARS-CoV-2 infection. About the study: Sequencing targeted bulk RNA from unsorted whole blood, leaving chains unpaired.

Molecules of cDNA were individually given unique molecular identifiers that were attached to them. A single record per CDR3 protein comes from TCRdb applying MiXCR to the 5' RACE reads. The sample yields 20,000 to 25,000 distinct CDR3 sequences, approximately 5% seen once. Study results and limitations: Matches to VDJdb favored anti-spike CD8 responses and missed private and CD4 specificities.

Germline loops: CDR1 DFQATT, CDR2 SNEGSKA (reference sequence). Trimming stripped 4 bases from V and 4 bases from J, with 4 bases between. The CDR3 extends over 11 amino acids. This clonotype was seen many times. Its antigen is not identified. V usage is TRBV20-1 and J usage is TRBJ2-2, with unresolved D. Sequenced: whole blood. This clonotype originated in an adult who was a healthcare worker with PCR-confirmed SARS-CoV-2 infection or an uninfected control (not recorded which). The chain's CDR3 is CSAIGTGELFF. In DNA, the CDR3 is TGCAGTGCTATTGGCACCGGGGAGCTGTTTTTT.